Listed below are T cell receptor beta chains from one sample, sequenced in a study of T cell responses to AZD1222 COVID-19 vaccine. Measured with immunoSEQ multiplex PCR; TCRdb has only the in-frame clones, and not every one. The sample includes tens of thousands of clones, over 85% of them seen just once. Source: peripheral blood, taken on day 0 of MenACWY control vaccination. These receptors originate from an adult in good health. CDR3s include the opening cysteine and the closing phenylalanine or tryptophan. D genes are given only for firm matches. Not every row has a clone size; where given, it reads once, few, many or a size class.

V: TRBV24-1; size: -; J: TRBJ2-1; D: -; length: 13; CDR3: CATSDWGYNEQFF; DNA: TGTGCCACCAGTGATTGGGGTTACAATGAGCAGTTCTTC
V: TRBV4-3; size: -; J: TRBJ1-6; D: -; length: 16; CDR3: CASSQEFYARNSPLHF; DNA: TGCGCCAGCAGCCAAGAATTTTACGCTCGGAATTCACCCCTCCACTTT
V: TRBV5-4; size: -; J: TRBJ2-5; D: TRBD1; length: 15; CDR3: CASSLGGSQRETQYF; DNA: TGTGCCAGCAGCCTAGGGGGCAGTCAAAGGGAGACCCAGTACTTC
V: TRBV10-3; size: -; J: TRBJ1-1; D: -; length: 12; CDR3: CAIAAGTTEAFF; DNA: TGTGCCATCGCTGCGGGCACCACTGAAGCTTTCTTT
V: TRBV11-2; size: -; J: TRBJ2-3; D: -; length: 14; CDR3: CASSFFGGTDTQYF; DNA: TGTGCCAGCAGCTTCTTTGGGGGGACAGATACGCAGTATTTT
V: TRBV20-1; size: -; J: TRBJ2-7; D: -; length: 13; CDR3: CSASSTSSYEQYF; DNA: TGCAGTGCTAGTTCCACCTCCTCCTACGAGCAGTACTTC
V: TRBV6-2/TRBV6-3; size: -; J: TRBJ1-2; D: -; length: 14; CDR3: CASSYGSVYYGYTF; DNA: TGTGCCAGCAGTTACGGCAGCGTATACTATGGCTACACCTTC
V: TRBV4-3; size: few; J: TRBJ2-2; D: -; length: 16; CDR3: CASSQDPPGSTGELFF; DNA: TGCGCCAGCAGCCAAGATCCTCCAGGGAGCACCGGGGAGCTGTTTTTT
V: TRBV5-1; size: once; J: TRBJ1-1; D: -; length: 14; CDR3: CASSLDRLSTEAFF; DNA: TGCGCCAGCAGCCTTGACAGGCTAAGCACTGAAGCTTTCTTT
V: TRBV15; size: -; J: TRBJ1-2; D: -; length: 12; CDR3: CATSKGGYGYTF; DNA: TGTGCCACCAGCAAAGGGGGGTATGGCTACACCTTC
V: TRBV28; size: few; J: TRBJ1-2; D: -; length: 12; CDR3: CASSSQAGGYTF; DNA: TGTGCCAGCAGTTCTCAGGCGGGTGGCTACACCTTC
V: TRBV6-1; size: large; J: TRBJ2-1; D: -; length: 15; CDR3: CASSQAHPNYNEQFF; DNA: TGTGCCAGCAGTCAAGCCCACCCTAACTACAATGAGCAGTTCTTC
V: TRBV4-3; size: -; J: TRBJ2-7; D: TRBD1; length: 15; CDR3: CASSQGTGKSYEQYF; DNA: TGCGCCAGCAGCCAAGGGACAGGAAAATCCTACGAGCAGTACTTC
V: TRBV7-9; size: -; J: TRBJ2-1; D: TRBD2; length: 18; CDR3: CASSPGGVPSQKRNEQFF; DNA: TGTGCCAGCAGCCCGGGGGGGGTACCCAGCCAGAAGCGCAATGAGCAGTTCTTC
V: TRBV6-5; size: -; J: TRBJ1-6; D: -; length: 15; CDR3: CASSYAQGVNSPLHF; DNA: TGTGCCAGCAGTTACGCACAGGGCGTTAATTCACCCCTCCACTTT
V: TRBV7-9; size: -; J: TRBJ1-4; D: TRBD1; length: 14; CDR3: CASSPGQSNEKLFF; DNA: TGTGCCAGCAGCCCGGGACAGTCTAATGAAAAACTGTTTTTT
V: TRBV18; size: -; J: TRBJ1-5; D: -; length: 16; CDR3: CASSPGTTNSNQPQHF; DNA: TGTGCCAGCTCACCCGGGACAACTAATAGCAATCAGCCCCAGCATTTT
V: TRBV6-5; size: -; J: TRBJ2-7; D: TRBD1; length: 16; CDR3: CASSYYPGQGTYEQYF; DNA: TGTGCCAGCAGTTACTACCCGGGACAGGGGACCTACGAGCAGTACTTC
V: TRBV30; size: -; J: TRBJ1-1; D: -; length: 14; CDR3: CAWSRGDGRTEAFF; DNA: TGTGCCTGGAGTAGGGGAGACGGCCGCACTGAAGCTTTCTTT
V: TRBV30; size: -; J: TRBJ1-2; D: TRBD1; length: 11; CDR3: CAWETGVGYTF; DNA: TGTGCCTGGGAGACAGGGGTTGGCTACACCTTC
V: TRBV4-3; size: -; J: TRBJ1-6; D: TRBD1; length: 21; CDR3: CASSQDVVGTGGLSYNSPLHF; DNA: TGCGCCAGCAGCCAAGATGTGGTCGGCACAGGGGGCCTCTCCTATAATTCACCCCTCCACTTT
V: TRBV29-1; size: -; J: TRBJ1-2; D: TRBD1; length: 13; CDR3: CSAQHRDRDGYTF; DNA: TGCAGCGCACAACATAGGGACAGGGATGGCTACACCTTC
V: TRBV6-2/TRBV6-3; size: -; J: TRBJ2-7; D: TRBD1; length: 15; CDR3: CASSYRGQGPYEQYF; DNA: TGTGCCAGCAGTTACCGGGGACAGGGCCCCTACGAGCAGTACTTC
V: TRBV5-6; size: -; J: TRBJ1-2; D: -; length: 12; CDR3: CASSQGGPGYTF; DNA: TGTGCCAGCAGCCAAGGGGGTCCTGGCTACACCTTC
V: TRBV6-5; size: -; J: TRBJ2-1; D: -; length: 14; CDR3: CASSYRGSYNEQFF; DNA: TGTGCCAGCAGTTACAGAGGCTCCTACAATGAGCAGTTCTTC
V: TRBV21-1; size: once; J: TRBJ1-1; D: -; length: 14; CDR3: CASNTQGKDTEAFF; DNA: TGTGCCAGCAACACACAGGGAAAGGACACTGAAGCTTTCTTT
V: TRBV7-9; size: -; J: TRBJ1-3; D: -; length: 19; CDR3: CASSSWTVRPSSRGNTIYF; DNA: TGTGCCAGCAGCTCCTGGACAGTACGTCCTTCCTCTCGGGGAAACACCATATATTTT
V: TRBV11-3; size: -; J: TRBJ1-2; D: -; length: 13; CDR3: CASSPKEGPRYFF; DNA: TGTGCCAGCAGCCCTAAGGAGGGACCACGGTACTTCTTC
V: TRBV2; size: -; J: TRBJ1-2; D: -; length: 13; CDR3: CASRATVNYGYTF; DNA: TGTGCCAGCAGAGCGACTGTGAACTATGGCTACACCTTC